This TCR beta chain was found in a study of T cell responses to AZD1222 COVID-19 vaccine. Findings and caveats of the study: White British ancestry dominated among donors, who included more females, and clonal diversity was possibly underestimated.

Concerning this clone: Its target is unknown.

Assay: immunoSEQ multiplex PCR; the TCRdb copy retains only in-frame clones and omits some. The sample lists 120,000 or so clones; about 90% were seen once. Between the trimmed V and J ends, which lost 5 bases and 4 bases, there was a span of 11 bases. CDR1 is MNHEY and CDR2 is SVGAGI in the germline V gene. The CDR3 totals 14 residues. This chain links TRBV6-5 with TRBJ1-4; D is perhaps TRBD1 (5 bases). This TCR derives from an adult in good health. Sequenced material: peripheral blood, taken on day 0 of AZD1222 vaccination. CDR3 loop: CASSLDRDNEKLFF. For the CDR3, the DNA is TGTGCCAGCAGTCTCGACAGAGATAATGAAAAACTGTTTTTT.